Presented here are 11 T cell receptor beta chains from one specimen sequenced in a study of CD8+CD57+ T cells in acquired aplastic anemia. In patients chosen for sequencing, flow cytometry had shown CD8+CD57+ cell expansion. According to the study, genomic DNA was the template for TCR beta VDJ and CDR3 profiling. TCRdb itself ran the reads through MiXCR, one entry per CDR3 protein. The repertoire has about 200,000 distinct CDR3 sequences, 55% to 65% of them found once; the top ten carry around 50%. The sequenced material came from sorted CD4+, CD8+, or CD8+CD57+ T cells (not recorded which) from PBMCs. The receptors come from a human donor with aplastic anemia.

The chain couples TRBV20-1 to TRBJ1-1; D possibly corresponds to TRBD1 (5 bases). V was trimmed by 5 bases and J by 4 bases, leaving 14 bases between them. The length of the CDR3 is 13 residues. Germline-derived CDR1 and CDR2 are DFQATT and SNEGSKA (reference sequence). CDR3 sequence: CSASGDGGTEAFF. The DNA of the CDR3 is TGCAGTGCTTCCGGGGACGGCGGCACTGAAGCTTTCTTT.

This chain links TRBV11-1 with TRBJ1-5, with 8 bases identical to TRBD1. The trim removed 5 bases at V and 15 bases at J, leaving 15 bases unmatched. The CDR3 is 14 amino acids. The germline V gene encodes CDR1 SGHAT and CDR2 FQDESV (reference sequence). The CDR3 protein is CASSPEMDRAPLHF. The CDR3 nucleotides read TGTGCCAGCAGCCCAGAGATGGACAGGGCCCCTCTGCATTTT.

The chain's CDR3 is CSARALAGGRVGELFF. CDR3 DNA sequence: TGCAGTGCTAGAGCGCTAGCGGGAGGTCGGGTCGGGGAGCTGTTTTTT. The chain employs TRBV20-1 and TRBJ2-2, with 11 nucleotides matching TRBD2. Germline V gene data show CDR1 as DFQATT and CDR2 as SNEGSKA (reference sequence). The CDR3 has 16 residues. J lost 7 bases, V lost 1 base, and 8 bases had no gene match.

This clonotype was counted between two and nine times. The genes are TRBV20-1 and TRBJ2-7, with TRBD2 identical over 11 bases. The CDR3 is 14 residues long. V trimming: 3 bases; J trimming: 7 bases; junction bases outside the gene matches: 8. Germline V gene lookup returns CDR1 DFQATT and CDR2 SNEGSKA (reference sequence). The CDR3: CSARVAGGPGEQYF. The CDR3 nucleotides read TGCAGTGCTAGGGTAGCGGGAGGGCCGGGGGAGCAGTACTTC.

The rearrangement uses TRBV5-1 and TRBJ1-5, with 8 positions matching TRBD1. The CDR3 contains 14 residues. With 3 bases clipped from V and 2 bases from J, the junction kept 1 base outside the gene matches. The germline V gene has CDR1 SGHRS and CDR2 YFSETQ. CDR3 sequence (DNA): TGCGCCAGCAGCTGGGGACAGGGCAATCAGCCCCAGCATTTT. Translated: CASSWGQGNQPQHF.

The chain joins TRBV7-9 to TRBJ2-3; TRBD2 agrees at 10 bases. J was trimmed by 4 bases and V by 5 bases; bases with no gene match: 12. Germline CDR1 reads SEHNR; CDR2 reads FQNEAQ (reference sequence). This CDR3 spans 17 amino acids. The CDR3 DNA sequence: TGTGCCAGCAGCGCTCTTCAGCGGGAGGGAGTCCCAGATACGCAGTATTTT. Encoded protein: CASSALQREGVPDTQYF.

This clonotype was seen a handful of times. The gene calls are TRBV7-3 and TRBJ2-7, with TRBD1 as a possible D gene (5 bases). The CDR3 length is 14 residues. The V end was cut by 5 bases, the J end by 4 bases, with 15 bases between. CDR1 and CDR2 (germline): SGHTA, FQGTGA. The CDR3 here is CASSQRDSDYEQYF. CDR3 nucleotides: TGTGCCAGCAGCCAACGCGACAGCGATTACGAGCAGTACTTC.

This clonotype has more than one count but fewer than ten. The CDR3 DNA follows: TGTGCCAGCAGCTTAGCCCGCAGGGTCGAGGGGACGAACACTGAAGCTTTCTTT. Translated, it gives CASSLARRVEGTNTEAFF. V gene TRBV7-8 combines with J gene TRBJ1-1; D is perhaps TRBD1 (5 bases). From germline, CDR1 is SGHVS and CDR2 FQNEAQ. The CDR3 is made up of 18 amino acids. The V gene lost 0 bases and the J gene lost 1 base, with 18 bases spanning the gap.

V is TRBV10-3 and J is TRBJ2-2; D possibly corresponds to TRBD2 (6 bases). V lost 2 bases and J lost 5, with 15 bases in between. Germline V gene sequence: CDR1 ENHRY, CDR2 SYGVKD. The CDR3 is made up of 16 amino acids. The CDR3 DNA sequence: TGTGCCATCAGTGAGATCGGGGTAGCGGCTACCGGGGAGCTGTTTTTT. The encoded protein is CAISEIGVAATGELFF.

This rearrangement joins TRBV19 to TRBJ2-2; D gene uncertain. V lost 0 bases and J 3 bases, leaving 2 bases between the germline ends. Germline CDR1 LNHDA, CDR2 SQIVND (reference sequence). The CDR3 length is 13 residues. The CDR3 nucleotides are TGTGCCAGTAGTATAGATTACACCGGGGAGCTGTTTTTT. Amino acids: CASSIDYTGELFF.

The chain couples TRBV10-3 to TRBJ1-2; D ambiguous. Germline V gene lookup returns CDR1 ENHRY and CDR2 SYGVKD. CDR3 size: 13 residues. Trimming shortened V by 3 bases and J by 7 bases, and 12 bases separated the two germline ends. For the CDR3, the DNA is TGTGCCATCAGTGAAGGCCAGGCCACTGGCTACACCTTC. Translated, it gives CAISEGQATGYTF.